The 5 T cell receptor beta chains below all came from one sample that was sequenced in a study of cytomegalovirus exposure and HLA in healthy donors. A multiplex PCR was run with 60 Vbeta primers and 13 Jbeta primers. Sequenced by immunoSEQ multiplex PCR; TCRdb stores in-frame clones only, minus some. This sample has over 200,000 clones, with around four fifths found just once. Sequencing used PBMCs. These receptors were collected from a woman between 40 and 50 years old in good health and CMV-seronegative.

The rearrangement uses TRBV5-6 and TRBJ1-6; D possibly corresponds to TRBD1 (5 bases). This CDR3 has 12 amino acids. Between the trimmed V and J ends, which lost 4 bases and 9 bases, there was a span of 8 bases. Germline CDR1 reads SGHDT; CDR2 reads YYEEEE. The CDR3 nucleotides read TGTGCCAGCAGCCCGGGGGGTTCACCCCTCCACTTT. Amino acid sequence: CASSPGGSPLHF.

DNA of the CDR3: TGTGCCAGCAGCCATGAACAGGGGATGGGCTCCTACGAGCAGTACTTC. This translates into CASSHEQGMGSYEQYF. This rearrangement joins TRBV4-2 to TRBJ2-5; 7 positions agree with TRBD1. The end of the DNA fits TRBJ2-7 better, so the J call may be wrong. CDR1 and CDR2 (germline): LGHNA, YNFKEQ. The CDR3 contains 16 residues.

This chain links TRBV23-1 with TRBJ1-2; TRBD1 might be the D (6 bases). TRBV23-1 is assigned to the ORF class and has an uncertain function. The CDR3 has 17 residues. Trimming cost V 3 bases and J 6 bases, with 23 bases left between them. In nucleotides, the CDR3 is TGCGCCAGCAGTCATCTCTCTTACGACAGGCTCCGGGATGGCTACACCTTC. As protein: CASSHLSYDRLRDGYTF.

This chain uses TRBV5-4 with TRBJ2-3; 8 bases are a match to TRBD1. Unmatched junction bases numbered 6, after V lost 4 bases and J lost 2 bases. Germline values: CDR1 SGHNT, CDR2 YYREEE (reference sequence). The length of the CDR3 is 15 residues. CDR3 in amino acids: CASSGGQANTDTQYF. CDR3 bases: TGTGCCAGCAGCGGGGGACAGGCGAACACAGATACGCAGTATTTT.

V gene TRBV28 combines with J gene TRBJ1-6, with D hard to call. CDR3 size: 12 residues. Trimming took off 7 bases at V and 7 bases at J, with 8 bases between the two ends. CDR1 is MDHEN and CDR2 is SYDVKM in the germline V gene. CDR3 sequence (DNA): TGTGCCAGCATGACAACCAATTCACCCCTCCACTTT. Its translation is CASMTTNSPLHF.